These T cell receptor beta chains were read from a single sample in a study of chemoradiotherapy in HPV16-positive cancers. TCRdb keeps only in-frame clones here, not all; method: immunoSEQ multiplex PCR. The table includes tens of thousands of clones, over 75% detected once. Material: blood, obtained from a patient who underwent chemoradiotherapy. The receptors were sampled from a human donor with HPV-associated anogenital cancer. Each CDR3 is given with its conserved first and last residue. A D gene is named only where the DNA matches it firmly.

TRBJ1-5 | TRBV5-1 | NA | TGCGCCAGCAGCTCTTCGGGGGGTTATGACCAGCCCCAGCATTTT | CASSSSGGYDQPQHF
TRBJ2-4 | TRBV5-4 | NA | TGTGCCAGCAGCTTTCCGGGGGCCAAAAACATTCAGTACTTC | CASSFPGAKNIQYF
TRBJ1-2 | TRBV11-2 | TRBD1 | TGTGCCAGCAGCTCCCGGACAGGGGCTATGGACTATGGCTACACCTTC | CASSSRTGAMDYGYTF
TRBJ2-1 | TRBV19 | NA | TGTGCCAGTAGTAGCAGTGGGGGGTACAATGAGCAGTTCTTC | CASSSSGGYNEQFF
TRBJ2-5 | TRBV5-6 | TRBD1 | TGTGCCAGCAGCCCGGACAGGGAGAAGACCCAGTACTTC | CASSPDREKTQYF
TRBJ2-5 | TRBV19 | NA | TGTGCCAGTAGTATTTATCACCGACAGCATGGGGGAGAGACCCAGTACTTC | CASSIYHRQHGGETQYF
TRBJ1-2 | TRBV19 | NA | TGTGCCAGTAGTATGGGGACGGACCACTATGGCTACACCTTC | CASSMGTDHYGYTF
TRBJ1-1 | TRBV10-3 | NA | TGTGCCATCGTGGGTGGCACTGAAGCTTTCTTT | CAIVGGTEAFF
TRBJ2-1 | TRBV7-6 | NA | TGTGCCAGCAGACTACAGGGAAATGAGCAGTTCTTC | CASRLQGNEQFF
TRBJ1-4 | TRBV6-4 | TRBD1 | TGTGCCAGCACCAAAACAGGGGCAAGGGAAAAACTGTTTTTT | CASTKTGAREKLFF
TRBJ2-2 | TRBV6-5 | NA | TGTGCCAGCAGTTACGGAACAGGGTGGACCGGGGAGCTGTTTTTT | CASSYGTGWTGELFF
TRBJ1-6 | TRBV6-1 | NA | TGTGCCAGCAGACAGGGCTCCTCACCCCTCCACTTT | CASRQGSSPLHF